A single sample gave rise to the 31 T cell receptor beta chains below, sequenced in a study of T-cell reconstitution after alpha-beta-depleted transplantation in children. TCRbeta library preparation incorporated unique molecular identifiers. TCRdb passed the PCR reads through MiXCR, listing each CDR3 protein once. The table records more than 200,000 distinct CDR3 sequences, about 23% of them present only once. Sequenced material: PBMCs, taken before TCRalphabeta/CD19-depleted stem cell transplant. The receptors derive from a girl aged 2-15 years with Fanconi anemia, due to receive a stem cell transplant.

This chain joins TRBV6-5 and TRBJ2-1; 7 positions agree with TRBD1. Trimming at V came to 2 bases and at J to 10 bases, leaving 8 bases not matched to a gene. This CDR3 spans 14 amino acids. Germline V gene sequence: CDR1 MNHEY, CDR2 SVGAGI. CDR3 sequence reads: CASSYETGSFEQFF. The CDR3 region has the DNA TGTGCCAGCAGTTACGAGACAGGGTCGTTCGAGCAGTTCTTC.

The rearrangement links TRBV28 to TRBJ2-5; no firm D call. This CDR3 has 12 amino acids. Trimming pared 3 bases from V and 5 bases from J, leaving 7 bases between. Per germline, CDR1 MDHEN and CDR2 SYDVKM. CDR3 loop: CASSFGRETQYF. In DNA form, the CDR3 reads TGTGCCAGCAGTTTTGGTCGGGAGACCCAGTACTTC.

This clonotype was recorded at least ten times. V usage is TRBV15 and J usage is TRBJ2-6; D uncertain. The germline CDR1 and CDR2 sequences are LNHNV and YYDKDF (reference sequence). The germline V and J ends were trimmed by 0 bases and 0 bases, with 3 bases remaining between them. CDR3 length equals 15 residues. CDR3 sequence: CATSRDHSGANVLTF. CDR3 in DNA: TGTGCCACCAGCAGAGATCACTCTGGGGCCAACGTCCTGACTTTC. The full variable domain, its missing parts supplied by reference TRBV15 and TRBJ2-6, is DAMVIQNPRYQVTQFGKPVTLSCSQTLNHNVMYWYQQKSSQAPKLLFHYYDKDFNNEADTPDNFQSRRPNTSFCFLDIRSPGLGDTAMYLCATSRDHSGANVLTFGAGSRLTVL.

The chain combines TRBV28 with TRBJ2-7, with a possible D match to TRBD1 (5 bases). Per the germline V gene, CDR1 is MDHEN and CDR2 is SYDVKM. V lost 5 bases and J 0 bases, leaving 20 bases between the germline ends. This CDR3 contains 17 residues. DNA for the CDR3: TGTGCCAGCAGTCCGCCCATGGGCAGGGCCTACTCCTACGAGCAGTACTTC. This translates into CASSPPMGRAYSYEQYF.

The CDR3 spells CASSLGAGAQQETQYF. The CDR3 nucleotides read TGTGCCAGCAGCTTGGGTGCGGGGGCACAACAAGAGACCCAGTACTTC. The chain joins TRBV5-4 to TRBJ2-5; weak D call: TRBD2 (7 bases). Germline lookup yields CDR1 SGHNT and CDR2 YYREEE (reference sequence). Trimming stripped 0 bases from V and 2 bases from J, with 14 bases between. This CDR3 is 16 amino acids long.

The genes are TRBV29-1 and TRBJ1-3; D uncertain. This CDR3 comprises 12 residues. V was cut by 4 bases and J by 4 bases, with 8 bases left in between. Germline CDR1 is SQVTM and CDR2 is ANQGSEA. CDR3 nucleotide sequence: TGCAGCGTTGGGACGGTGGGAAACACCATATATTTT. Protein sequence: CSVGTVGNTIYF. Complete variable domain (other parts from reference TRBV29-1 and TRBJ1-3): SAVISQKPSRDICQRGTSLTIQCQVDSQVTMMFWYRQQPGQSLTLIATANQGSEATYESGFVIDKFPISRPNLTFSTLTVSNMSPEDSSIYLCSVGTVGNTIYFGEGSWLTVV.

The chain combines TRBV29-1 with TRBJ2-5; 7 nucleotides line up with TRBD2. The V and J ends lost 6 bases and 2 bases, in that order; junction bases with no gene match: 9. This CDR3 comprises 14 residues. Germline CDR1 is SQVTM and CDR2 is ANQGSEA. The CDR3 bases are TGCAGCGTCGTCGGCTACGGGGGGCAAGAGACCCAGTACTTC. Translation gives CSVVGYGGQETQYF.

This clonotype was seen many times. CDR3 nucleotides: TGTGCCAGCAGTGCAGCCGGACAGCGGTTCCACTTT. It specifies CASSAAGQRFHF. The rearrangement uses TRBV28 and TRBJ1-6; perhaps TRBD1 as D (6 bases). Trimming stripped 5 bases from V and 17 bases from J, with 16 bases between. In germline, CDR1 is MDHEN, CDR2 SYDVKM. The CDR3 has 12 residues.

This clonotype was seen many times. The gene calls are TRBV27 and TRBJ1-2; 9 bases line up with TRBD1. The CDR3 is 16 residues long. From germline, CDR1 is MNHEY and CDR2 SMNVEV (reference sequence). J gave up 2 bases and V 5 bases, and 9 bases lay outside the gene matches. CDR3 region: CASSPDGTGLNYGYTF. The CDR3, as DNA: TGTGCCAGCAGTCCGGACGGGACAGGGCTCAACTATGGCTACACCTTC.

This clonotype was observed many times. The rearrangement links TRBV7-2 to TRBJ1-1, with no clear D. Trimming left V 4 bases short and J 0 bases short, with 6 bases between. This CDR3 is 13 amino acids long. CDR1 SGHTA and CDR2 FQGNSA come from the germline V gene. CDR3 loop: CASSSLMNTEAFF. CDR3 bases: TGTGCCAGCAGCTCCCTAATGAACACTGAAGCTTTCTTT.

As for this clonotype: This may arise from a read error, as a much more abundant clone is one base away. This rearrangement joins TRBV12-3 or TRBV12-4 to TRBJ2-3; 9 nucleotides agree with TRBD2. The CDR3 contains 13 residues. Unmatched junction bases numbered 2, after V lost 6 bases and J lost 4 bases. The CDR3 bases are TGTGCCAGCAGGCTAGCGGGGCCAGATACGCAGTATTTT. Translated, it gives CASRLAGPDTQYF.

The rearrangement links TRBV20-1 to TRBJ1-1, with 10 bases lining up with TRBD1. This CDR3 comprises 14 residues. V dropped 3 bases and J dropped 4; count of bases not matched to a gene: 5. In germline, CDR1 is DFQATT, CDR2 SNEGSKA (reference sequence). The CDR3 region is CSARYWDRGTEAFF. The CDR3, as DNA: TGCAGTGCTAGGTACTGGGACAGGGGCACTGAAGCTTTCTTT.

This clonotype was detected only a few times. Since a much larger clone is just one base distant, this may be a read error. This sequence joins TRBV29-1 and TRBJ2-7; weak D call: TRBD2 (6 bases). Germline CDR1 SQVTM, CDR2 ANQGSEA. This CDR3 region has 12 residues. Deletions cut 5 bases from V and 2 bases from J, with 10 bases between. The CDR3 region has the DNA TGCAGCGTTAGGGCGGGGCCCTACGAGCAGTACTTC. Amino acids: CSVRAGPYEQYF.

This clonotype appeared a few times. The V and J genes are TRBV20-1 and TRBJ2-7, with D perhaps being TRBD1 or TRBD2 (5 bases each). The CDR3 runs 14 residues. Germline lookup yields CDR1 DFQATT and CDR2 SNEGSKA (reference sequence). The ends were cut back, 4 bases at V and 1 base at J, with 14 bases in the middle. The CDR3 DNA is TGCAGTGCTACGGGGCGGAGGATATCCTACGAGCAGTACTTC. It yields the protein CSATGRRISYEQYF.

The table lists this clonotype with a few counts. The rearrangement links TRBV4-2 to TRBJ1-5, with a weak D call TRBD1 (6 bases). V lost 0 bases and J 7 bases, leaving 13 bases between the germline ends. The CDR3 is 15 amino acids. CDR1 and CDR2 (germline): LGHNA, YNFKEQ. CDR3 in amino acids: CASSQDRTGYQPQHF. The DNA of the CDR3 is TGTGCCAGCAGCCAAGATAGAACAGGGTACCAGCCCCAGCATTTT.

J is TRBJ2-2 and V is TRBV7-8; D remains ambiguous. V lost 5 bases and J lost 7, with 23 bases in between. Germline-derived CDR1 and CDR2 are SGHVS and FQNEAQ. The CDR3 has 17 residues. The CDR3: CASSQSTAPPNHGELFF. CDR3 DNA sequence: TGTGCCAGCAGCCAGTCTACAGCCCCCCCGAATCACGGGGAGCTGTTTTTT.

The chain combines TRBV9 with TRBJ2-2; no definite D call. Germline V gene sequence: CDR1 SGDLS, CDR2 YYNGEE. The CDR3 length is 14 residues. V was clipped by 0 bases and J by 3 bases, with 6 bases between them. Here the CDR3 DNA reads TGTGCCAGCAGCGTAGAGGTCTACACCGGGGAGCTGTTTTTT. Its protein is CASSVEVYTGELFF.

J is TRBJ2-4 and V is TRBV29-1, with 12 positions matching TRBD2. Germline V lookup: CDR1 SQVTM, CDR2 ANQGSEA. There are 13 residues in the CDR3. The J segment lost 15 bases and the V segment lost 4 bases, leaving 10 bases of the junction unmatched. CDR3 bases: TGCAGCGTTGGAACTAGCGGGGGGTTCCGGCGGTACTTC. Residues: CSVGTSGGFRRYF. Together with reference TRBV29-1 and TRBJ2-4, the CDR3 gives the full variable domain: SAVISQKPSRDICQRGTSLTIQCQVDSQVTMMFWYRQQPGQSLTLIATANQGSEATYESGFVIDKFPISRPNLTFSTLTVSNMSPEDSSIYLCSVGTSGGFRRYFGAGTRLSVL.

This clonotype showed up many times. This chain uses TRBV29-1 with TRBJ2-3; D uncertain. CDR1 and CDR2 (germline): SQVTM, ANQGSEA. Trimming took 8 bases from V and 3 from J, leaving 12 bases between them. The CDR3 covers 12 residues. The CDR3 nucleotides read TGCAGCAACCACCTCGGTACAGATACGCAGTATTTT. Translating gives CSNHLGTDTQYF.

This clonotype has ten or more counts. This chain joins TRBV29-1 and TRBJ1-1; D remains ambiguous. Germline assignment: CDR1 SQVTM and CDR2 ANQGSEA. The CDR3 totals 14 residues. Between the trimmed V and J ends, which lost 7 bases and 0 bases, there was a span of 15 bases. Written as DNA, the CDR3 is TGCAGCGCCCTCCGGGTCCTCATGAACACTGAAGCTTTCTTT. Amino acid sequence: CSALRVLMNTEAFF.

The CDR3: CSVEGGQHTGELFF. The CDR3 coding sequence is TGCAGCGTTGAAGGGGGACAGCACACCGGGGAGCTGTTTTTT. This chain connects TRBV29-1 to TRBJ2-2; 7 bases agree with TRBD1. V was pared by 1 base and J by 3 bases, with 2 bases of the junction left unmatched. Germline V gene data show CDR1 as SQVTM and CDR2 as ANQGSEA. There are 14 residues in the CDR3.

Ten or more counts support this clonotype. The CDR3 spells CASSMDPYNEQFF. CDR3 coding DNA: TGTGCCAGTAGTATGGACCCCTACAATGAGCAGTTCTTC. The rearrangement joins TRBV19 to TRBJ2-1; no clear D. Germline loops: CDR1 LNHDA, CDR2 SQIVND (reference sequence). This CDR3 spans 13 amino acids. V lost 3 bases, J lost 2 bases, and 5 bases lay in between.

This clonotype was detected only once. V and J are TRBV20-1 and TRBJ2-1; D may correspond to TRBD1 or TRBD2 (5 bases each). Germline-derived CDR1 and CDR2 are DFQATT and SNEGSKA (reference sequence). This CDR3 spans 17 amino acids. The V and J ends lost 0 bases and 4 bases respectively, with 19 bases between them. CDR3 loop: CSAREWGIAVRYNEQFF. CDR3 DNA: TGCAGTGCTAGAGAGTGGGGGATTGCGGTCAGATACAATGAGCAGTTCTTC.

This chain joins TRBV20-1 and TRBJ2-2; D unclear. CDR1 is DFQATT and CDR2 is SNEGSKA in the germline V gene (reference sequence). The CDR3 has 12 amino acids. CDR3 DNA: TGCAGGAGTGGCCACTTCACCGGGGAGCTGTTTTTT. Protein product: CRSGHFTGELFF.

Ten or more counts support this clonotype. CDR3 nucleotide sequence: TGCAGCACCGGGACTAGCGGGTCCGTTAGCACAGATACGCAGTATTTT. It specifies CSTGTSGSVSTDTQYF. The V and J genes are TRBV29-1 and TRBJ2-3; 12 nucleotides line up with TRBD2. With 8 bases clipped from V and 0 bases from J, the junction kept 9 bases outside the gene matches. Germline assignment: CDR1 SQVTM and CDR2 ANQGSEA. CDR3 length: 16 residues.

The chain carries TRBV27 and TRBJ2-7; D not certain. The V and J ends lost 5 bases and 3 bases respectively, with 20 bases between them. Germline-derived CDR1 and CDR2 are MNHEY and SMNVEV (reference sequence). The CDR3 covers 16 residues. The CDR3, as DNA: TGTGCCAGCAGTGGGCGAGGATGGGCTTCCCACTACGAGCAGTACTTC. Translating it yields CASSGRGWASHYEQYF.

The chain links TRBV20-1 to TRBJ2-5; 7 nucleotides align to TRBD1. V was pared by 5 bases and J by 4 bases, with 4 bases of the junction left unmatched. CDR1 DFQATT and CDR2 SNEGSKA come from the germline V gene (reference sequence). CDR3 length equals 12 residues. CDR3 sequence: CSAEGARETQYF. CDR3 DNA sequence: TGCAGTGCTGAGGGGGCTAGAGAGACCCAGTACTTC.

This clonotype came up a few times. The CDR3 sequence is CASSLAGRTGELFF. The CDR3 DNA reads TGTGCCAGCAGCTTGGCGGGGAGGACCGGGGAGCTGTTTTTT. The rearrangement uses TRBV7-6 and TRBJ2-2; TRBD2 might be the D (6 bases). Germline values: CDR1 SGHVS, CDR2 FNYEAQ. This CDR3 region has 14 residues. Between the trimmed V and J ends, which lost 3 bases and 5 bases, there was a span of 10 bases.

This clonotype was counted between two and nine times. The chain combines TRBV4-2 with TRBJ1-4, with TRBD1 as a possible D gene (6 bases). From germline, CDR1 is LGHNA and CDR2 YNFKEQ. The CDR3 length is 16 residues. V was trimmed by 3 bases and J by 8 bases, leaving 19 bases between them. In nucleotides, the CDR3 is TGTGCCAGCAGCCACCTCCCGACAGGCTGGAGAGAAAAACTGTTTTTT. It translates to CASSHLPTGWREKLFF.

In this sample, this clonotype turned up many times. The rearrangement links TRBV15 to TRBJ2-3; 10 nucleotides line up with TRBD2. From germline, CDR1 is LNHNV and CDR2 YYDKDF (reference sequence). Trimming cost V 0 bases and J 0 bases; bases outside gene matches: 9. This CDR3 is built from 19 residues. CDR3 amino acids: CATSRDSGGSLFSTDTQYF. The CDR3 nucleotides are TGTGCCACCAGCAGAGATAGCGGGGGGTCCCTTTTTAGCACAGATACGCAGTATTTT. Using reference TRBV15 and TRBJ2-3 for the parts outside the CDR3, the full variable domain is DAMVIQNPRYQVTQFGKPVTLSCSQTLNHNVMYWYQQKSSQAPKLLFHYYDKDFNNEADTPDNFQSRRPNTSFCFLDIRSPGLGDTAMYLCATSRDSGGSLFSTDTQYFGPGTRLTVL.

The chain combines TRBV20-1 with TRBJ1-1; 9 nucleotides match TRBD1. Per the germline V gene, CDR1 is DFQATT and CDR2 is SNEGSKA (reference sequence). CDR3 length: 15 residues. The J segment lost 7 bases and the V segment lost 0 bases, leaving 9 bases of the junction unmatched. CDR3 loop: CSARDIGTGLGEAFF. The CDR3 DNA follows: TGCAGTGCTAGAGATATCGGGACAGGGCTAGGTGAAGCTTTCTTT.